The 20 T cell receptor beta chains presented below share a single source sample, sequenced in a study of T cell repertoires in cytomegalovirus infection. MiXCR was run by TCRdb on the reads, yielding one entry per CDR3 protein. The sample has some 220,000 distinct CDR3 sequences, less than 50% seen once; the top ten hold roughly three fifths. Which antigens these TCRs recognize remains unknown. The specimen was CD8+ T cells from cultured PBMCs, collected from culture after CMV antigen stimulation. Source of these receptors: a human donor in good health (CMV status not recorded). Some clones in this sample may be carry-over from other donors' samples.

V is TRBV7-6 and J is TRBJ2-5, with 10 bases matching TRBD2. The CDR3 has 15 amino acids. Germline V gene lookup returns CDR1 SGHVS and CDR2 FNYEAQ. After removal of 5 bases from V and 1 base from J, the junction contained 4 bases not matched to a gene. CDR3 DNA sequence: TGTGCCAGCAGCGATATAGCGGGAGGCCAAGAGACCCAGTACTTC. It encodes CASSDIAGGQETQYF.

The chain links TRBV28 to TRBJ2-2; unclear D gene. This CDR3 is 16 amino acids long. The V end was cut by 3 bases, the J end by 2 bases, with 13 bases between. Germline V gene lookup returns CDR1 MDHEN and CDR2 SYDVKM. The DNA of the CDR3 is TGTGCCAGCAGTTTCTCTACCAGCGTTAACACCGGGGAGCTGTTTTTT. It codes for CASSFSTSVNTGELFF. Filled out from reference TRBV28 and TRBJ2-2, the complete variable domain reads DVKVTQSSRYLVKRTGEKVFLECVQDMDHENMFWYRQDPGLGLRLIYFSYDVKMKEKGDIPEGYSVSREKKERFSLILESASTNQTSMYLCASSFSTSVNTGELFFGEGSRLTVL.

This rearrangement joins TRBV7-6 to TRBJ1-5; 7 bases align to TRBD1. Germline values: CDR1 SGHVS, CDR2 FNYEAQ. This CDR3 region has 15 residues. The trim removed 5 bases at V and 3 bases at J, leaving 7 bases unmatched. Written as DNA, the CDR3 is TGTGCCAGCAGCCCCCTAGACAGGGTCAATCAGCCCCAGCATTTT. This codes for CASSPLDRVNQPQHF.

Only a few counts were recorded for this clonotype. The rearrangement links TRBV11-3 to TRBJ1-4, with D maybe TRBD1 (5 bases). Trimming pared 5 bases from V and 0 bases from J, leaving 28 bases between. The CDR3 has 21 amino acids. Per germline, CDR1 SGHNT and CDR2 YENEEA. The CDR3 sequence is CASSPGVEGLPNPATNEKLFF. The CDR3 coding sequence is TGTGCCAGCAGCCCCGGGGTGGAGGGGCTGCCTAACCCAGCAACTAATGAAAAACTGTTTTTT. Using reference TRBV11-3 and TRBJ1-4 for the parts outside the CDR3, the full variable domain is EAGVVQSPRYKIIEKKQPVAFWCNPISGHNTLYWYLQNLGQGPELLIRYENEEAVDDSQLPKDRFSAERLKGVDSTLKIQPAELGDSAVYLCASSPGVEGLPNPATNEKLFFGSGTQLSVL.

The chain joins TRBV7-6 to TRBJ1-4; D is unclear. Germline V CDR1 and CDR2: SGHVS, FNYEAQ. This CDR3 has 14 residues. Between the trimmed V and J ends, which lost 5 bases and 4 bases, there was a span of 11 bases. CDR3 sequence (DNA): TGTGCCAGCAGCGGTGAGGGAGGTAATGAAAAACTGTTTTTT. Translated, it gives CASSGEGGNEKLFF.

The V gene is TRBV27, the J gene TRBJ1-1, with D possibly being TRBD1 (5 bases). This CDR3 spans 13 amino acids. Germline V CDR1 and CDR2: MNHEY, SMNVEV (reference sequence). The germline V and J ends were trimmed by 5 bases and 4 bases, with 11 bases remaining between them. CDR3 protein: CASSLPGFTEAFF. The CDR3 nucleotides are TGTGCCAGCAGTCTCCCAGGGTTCACTGAAGCTTTCTTT.

The chain is built from TRBV25-1 and TRBJ1-1, with 7 bases aligning to TRBD1. V was clipped by 3 bases and J by 3 bases; unmatched bases: 7. CDR3 size: 15 residues. Germline loops: CDR1 MGHDK, CDR2 SYGVNS. The CDR3 sequence: CASSDWDSGDTEAFF. The CDR3 nucleotides are TGTGCCAGCAGTGATTGGGACAGTGGAGACACTGAAGCTTTCTTT.

This clonotype was seen only a few times. The chain's CDR3 is CASSYLASGRNNEQFF. CDR3 coding DNA: TGTGCCAGCAGTTACCTCGCTAGCGGGAGAAACAATGAGCAGTTCTTC. The rearrangement links TRBV6-2 or TRBV6-3 to TRBJ2-1, with 10 positions matching TRBD2. V gave up 2 bases and J gave up 5 bases; unmatched junction bases: 6. The CDR3 covers 16 residues. The V gene's germline CDR1 is MNHEY and CDR2 SVGEGT.

This chain connects TRBV6-5 to TRBJ1-1; the D gene is possibly TRBD1 (6 bases). The V and J ends lost 5 bases and 6 bases respectively, with 16 bases between them. The length of the CDR3 is 14 residues. CDR1 and CDR2 (germline): MNHEY, SVGAGI. The CDR3 reads CASSPPRGAAEAFF. The CDR3 coding sequence is TGTGCCAGCAGTCCCCCTCGGGGGGCTGCTGAAGCTTTCTTT.

The chain uses TRBV27 and TRBJ2-5, with D hard to call. Between the trimmed V and J ends, which lost 5 bases and 4 bases, there was a span of 17 bases. From germline, CDR1 is MNHEY and CDR2 SMNVEV (reference sequence). The CDR3 has 15 residues. CDR3 sequence reads: CASSLYPTIRETQYF. In DNA form, the CDR3 reads TGTGCCAGCAGTCTCTACCCAACAATAAGAGAGACCCAGTACTTC.

The chain has TRBV6-2 or TRBV6-3 and TRBJ1-2; D remains unclear. The V end lost 2 bases, the J end lost 6 bases, and 16 bases lay between the germline ends. The CDR3 has 15 amino acids. Germline V gene sequence: CDR1 MNHEY, CDR2 SVGEGT. This CDR3 reads CASSYEARILDGYTF. The CDR3 region has the DNA TGTGCCAGCAGTTACGAAGCCAGGATCCTCGATGGCTACACCTTC.

This chain links TRBV20-1 with TRBJ2-3; 10 bases map to TRBD2. V shed 6 bases and J 0 bases; nucleotides not matched to a gene: 9. Per germline, CDR1 DFQATT and CDR2 SNEGSKA (reference sequence). The CDR3 loop spans 16 amino acids. Here the CDR3 DNA reads TGCAGTGCGACCACGGCAGCGGGGGGGAGCACAGATACGCAGTATTTT. This codes for CSATTAAGGSTDTQYF.

The chain combines TRBV7-3 with TRBJ2-1; D is possibly TRBD2 (6 bases). V was clipped by 4 bases and J by 0 bases, with 13 bases between them. The CDR3 is 16 residues long. Germline loops: CDR1 SGHTA, CDR2 FQGTGA. The CDR3 region is CASSYPERASYNEQFF. The CDR3 coding sequence is TGTGCCAGCAGCTACCCGGAGCGGGCCTCCTACAATGAGCAGTTCTTC.

This clonotype was seen only a few times. One end of the junction varies from germline; a read error may be responsible. The chain has TRBV6-5 and TRBJ1-2; 7 bases are shared with TRBD1. This CDR3 comprises 11 residues. The germline V gene encodes CDR1 MNHEY and CDR2 SVGAGI. The CDR3 DNA reads as TGCGCGACAGGGCTCTCATATGGCTACACCTTC. This encodes CATGLSYGYTF.

This chain connects TRBV27 to TRBJ2-7; weak D call: TRBD2 (6 bases). With 7 bases removed from V and 2 bases from J, the gap between germline ends came to 15 bases. The CDR3 has 14 residues. The germline V gene encodes CDR1 MNHEY and CDR2 SMNVEV (reference sequence). CDR3 DNA sequence: TGTGCCAGCACGCCCGGCGGGGAACCCTACGAGCAGTACTTC. Amino acids: CASTPGGEPYEQYF.

This clonotype was recorded a few times. The chain combines TRBV10-3 with TRBJ2-6; 7 positions match TRBD1. This CDR3 comprises 19 residues. Trimming removed 0 bases from V and 0 bases from J; junction bases left unmatched: 8. Germline V gene sequence: CDR1 ENHRY, CDR2 SYGVKD. The CDR3 coding sequence is TGTGCCATCAGTGAGTCGGCGACAGGGCTCCACTCTGGGGCCAACGTCCTGACTTTC. Protein product: CAISESATGLHSGANVLTF.

This sequence joins TRBV25-1 and TRBJ1-5, with 10 bases fitting TRBD1. Per the germline V gene, CDR1 is MGHDK and CDR2 is SYGVNS. V shed 2 bases and J 5 bases; nucleotides not matched to a gene: 6. The CDR3 loop spans 16 amino acids. The CDR3 nucleotides read TGTGCCAGCAGTGAAGGGGGGACAGGGGTTGATCAGCCCCAGCATTTT. Encoded protein: CASSEGGTGVDQPQHF.

This chain connects TRBV11-2 to TRBJ2-1; 9 nucleotides line up with TRBD2. Per germline, CDR1 SGHAT and CDR2 FQNNGV. CDR3 length equals 18 residues. V dropped 0 bases and J dropped 8; count of bases not matched to a gene: 14. DNA of the CDR3: TGTGCCAGCAGCTTAGACGAGATGGCGGGAGGGCCGGTGGATGAGCAGTTCTTC. The encoded protein is CASSLDEMAGGPVDEQFF.

This clonotype was found a few times. V and J are TRBV7-9 and TRBJ2-7, with TRBD2 identical over 16 bases. Germline assignment: CDR1 SEHNR and CDR2 FQNEAQ (reference sequence). CDR3 length: 17 amino acids. V dropped 4 bases and J dropped 5; count of bases not matched to a gene: 8. This CDR3 reads CASSSGLAGGRGHEQYF. The CDR3 DNA is TGTGCCAGCAGCTCGGGACTAGCGGGAGGGCGAGGGCACGAGCAGTACTTC.

V usage is TRBV7-2 and J usage is TRBJ2-7; D might be TRBD1 (5 bases). The V end lost 3 bases, the J end lost 0 bases, and 12 bases lay between the germline ends. CDR1 is SGHTA, CDR2 FQGNSA, per germline. The length of the CDR3 is 15 residues. This CDR3 reads CASSFYQGYSYEQYF. The CDR3 region has the DNA TGTGCCAGCAGCTTTTATCAGGGTTACTCCTACGAGCAGTACTTC.